Listed below are T cell receptor beta chains from one sample, sequenced in a study of CD8 T cells in ankylosing spondylitis. Each CDR3 protein is one row after TCRdb ran MiXCR on the 5' RACE reads. The sample contains 330,000 or so distinct CDR3 sequences, around 8% of which appear only once. Sequencing input: blood, either unsorted or a sorted T cell fraction (not recorded which). The receptors originated from a male donor with ankylosing spondylitis. CDR3s include the opening cysteine and the closing phenylalanine or tryptophan. Each record gives: CDR3 protein, CDR3 DNA, V gene, clone size, J gene, D gene. D genes are given only for firm matches. Clone size, where shown, is once, few, many, or a class for clones that have expanded.

CDR3aa: CASSLKREVDEQFF
CDR3nt: TGTGCCAGCAGCTTAAAGCGGGAGGTCGATGAGCAGTTCTTC
v_gene: TRBV7-6
abundance: .
j_gene: TRBJ2-1
d_gene: TRBD2

CDR3aa: CASRFSGTGGVSPLHF
CDR3nt: TGTGCCAGCAGATTCTCAGGGACAGGGGGCGTTTCACCCCTCCACTTT
v_gene: TRBV12-3/TRBV12-4
abundance: few
j_gene: TRBJ1-6
d_gene: TRBD1

CDR3aa: CASSWTGRNTGELFF
CDR3nt: TGTGCCAGCAGTTGGACAGGTCGGAACACCGGGGAGCTGTTTTTT
v_gene: TRBV27
abundance: few
j_gene: TRBJ2-2
d_gene: TRBD1

CDR3aa: CASSQLAGGRDTQYF
CDR3nt: TGTGCCAGCAGCCAACTAGCGGGAGGGAGGGATACGCAGTATTTT
v_gene: TRBV4-2
abundance: many
j_gene: TRBJ2-3
d_gene: TRBD2

CDR3aa: CASSLRSGSSYEQYF
CDR3nt: TGCGCCAGCAGCTTGCGGAGCGGGAGCTCCTACGAGCAGTACTTC
v_gene: TRBV5-1
abundance: few
j_gene: TRBJ2-7
d_gene: TRBD2

CDR3aa: CASSFTGEVAEAFF
CDR3nt: TGTGCCAGCAGCTTTACAGGGGAGGTAGCTGAAGCTTTCTTT
v_gene: TRBV7-3
abundance: .
j_gene: TRBJ1-1
d_gene: TRBD1

CDR3aa: CAISESLQGLVQPQHF
CDR3nt: TGTGCCATCAGTGAGTCGCTTCAGGGTTTGGTTCAGCCCCAGCATTTT
v_gene: TRBV10-3
abundance: few
j_gene: TRBJ1-5
d_gene: .

CDR3aa: CASSPGDALAQPQHF
CDR3nt: TGTGCCAGCTCACCAGGAGACGCGTTAGCGCAGCCCCAGCATTTT
v_gene: TRBV18
abundance: many
j_gene: TRBJ1-5
d_gene: .

CDR3aa: CASSPRQGEAYGYTF
CDR3nt: TGTGCCAGCTCACCCCGACAGGGGGAGGCCTATGGCTACACCTTC
v_gene: TRBV18
abundance: few
j_gene: TRBJ1-2
d_gene: TRBD1

CDR3aa: CASSPGTGDPYEQYF
CDR3nt: TGTGCCAGCAGCCCCGGGACAGGTGATCCCTACGAGCAGTACTTC
v_gene: TRBV7-7
abundance: .
j_gene: TRBJ2-7
d_gene: TRBD1

CDR3aa: CASSYLQVPSPFHEQYF
CDR3nt: TGTGCCAGCAGTTATCTCCAGGTCCCCAGTCCGTTTCACGAGCAGTACTTC
v_gene: TRBV6-5
abundance: .
j_gene: TRBJ2-7
d_gene: .

CDR3aa: CASSLDLASGRTDTQYF
CDR3nt: TGTGCCAGCAGCTTAGACCTGGCTAGCGGGAGGACAGATACGCAGTATTTT
v_gene: TRBV11-2
abundance: many
j_gene: TRBJ2-3
d_gene: TRBD2

CDR3aa: CASNPGVPFMNTEAFF
CDR3nt: TGTGCCAGCAACCCAGGGGTCCCCTTCATGAACACTGAAGCTTTCTTT
v_gene: TRBV27
abundance: few
j_gene: TRBJ1-1
d_gene: .

CDR3aa: CASSLVWDRSADTQYF
CDR3nt: TGCGCCAGCAGCTTGGTCTGGGACAGGAGTGCAGATACGCAGTATTTT
v_gene: TRBV5-1
abundance: .
j_gene: TRBJ2-3
d_gene: TRBD1

CDR3aa: CSVGSGGELFF
CDR3nt: TGCAGCGTTGGGTCGGGCGGGGAGCTGTTTTTT
v_gene: TRBV29-1
abundance: many
j_gene: TRBJ2-2
d_gene: .

CDR3aa: CATIDHRGTEAFF
CDR3nt: TGTGCCACCATTGACCACAGGGGAACTGAAGCTTTCTTT
v_gene: TRBV24-1
abundance: .
j_gene: TRBJ1-1
d_gene: TRBD1

CDR3aa: CASTYVSLGGPYNEQFF
CDR3nt: TGTGCCAGCACGTATGTGTCTTTGGGAGGCCCCTACAATGAGCAGTTCTTC
v_gene: TRBV12-3/TRBV12-4
abundance: many
j_gene: TRBJ2-1
d_gene: .

CDR3aa: CASSFGTSGSYEQYF
CDR3nt: TGCGCCAGCAGCTTCGGGACTAGCGGATCCTACGAGCAGTACTTC
v_gene: TRBV5-1
abundance: many
j_gene: TRBJ2-7
d_gene: TRBD2

CDR3aa: CASSLAGGDDYGYTF
CDR3nt: TGCGCCAGCAGCTTGGCAGGGGGCGACGACTATGGCTACACCTTC
v_gene: TRBV5-1
abundance: few
j_gene: TRBJ1-2
d_gene: TRBD1

CDR3aa: CASSLGTGGISYEQYF
CDR3nt: TGTGCCAGCAGCCTTGGGACAGGTGGAATCTCCTACGAGCAGTACTTC
v_gene: TRBV3-1
abundance: few
j_gene: TRBJ2-7
d_gene: TRBD1

CDR3aa: CASSYSGSLRETQYF
CDR3nt: TGTGCCAGCAGTTACAGCGGGAGTCTTAGGGAGACCCAGTACTTC
v_gene: TRBV5-6
abundance: few
j_gene: TRBJ2-5
d_gene: TRBD2

CDR3aa: CASRSGTSPTDTQYF
CDR3nt: TGCGCCAGCAGATCCGGGACTAGCCCCACAGATACGCAGTATTTT
v_gene: TRBV5-1
abundance: .
j_gene: TRBJ2-3
d_gene: TRBD2

CDR3aa: CASSSRVASGTDTQYF
CDR3nt: TGTGCCAGCAGCTCCAGGGTGGCCTCTGGCACAGATACGCAGTATTTT
v_gene: TRBV7-2
abundance: few
j_gene: TRBJ2-3
d_gene: .

CDR3aa: CASVISGGNYNEQFF
CDR3nt: TGTGCTAGTGTCATTAGCGGGGGGAACTACAATGAGCAGTTCTTC
v_gene: TRBV12-5
abundance: few
j_gene: TRBJ2-1
d_gene: TRBD2

CDR3aa: CASSPWTGGLHGELFF
CDR3nt: TGCGCCAGCAGCCCCTGGACAGGGGGCTTGCACGGGGAGCTGTTTTTT
v_gene: TRBV4-1
abundance: few
j_gene: TRBJ2-2
d_gene: TRBD1

CDR3aa: CASSPKQGSTDTQYF
CDR3nt: TGTGCCAGCTCGCCGAAACAGGGTAGCACAGATACGCAGTATTTT
v_gene: TRBV18
abundance: .
j_gene: TRBJ2-3
d_gene: .

CDR3aa: CAWSVQGTEAFF
CDR3nt: TGTGCCTGGAGTGTACAGGGCACTGAAGCTTTCTTT
v_gene: TRBV30
abundance: .
j_gene: TRBJ1-1
d_gene: .

CDR3aa: CASSLDSQYGYTF
CDR3nt: TGCGCCAGCAGCTTGGATAGTCAGTACGGCTACACCTTC
v_gene: TRBV5-1
abundance: .
j_gene: TRBJ1-2
d_gene: .

CDR3aa: CAWSGGGAYEQYF
CDR3nt: TGTGCCTGGTCGGGGGGCGGGGCCTACGAGCAGTACTTC
v_gene: TRBV30
abundance: many
j_gene: TRBJ2-7
d_gene: .